There are many counts of the clone carrying this TCR beta chain. Antigen specificity is unknown. The record originates from a study of T-cell reconstitution after alpha-beta-depleted transplantation in children. Preparing the TCRbeta library involved the use of unique molecular identifiers. In TCRdb, the PCR reads were re-called with MiXCR into one record per CDR3 protein. The sample shows some 600,000 distinct CDR3 sequences, under 15% of them seen only once. The length of the CDR3 is 18 residues. The J segment lost 4 bases and the V segment lost 1 base, leaving 15 bases of the junction unmatched. Regarding the study as a whole: Fresh T-cell production supplied most of the T-cell counts and diversity seen one year after transplant.

The sample here was PBMCs, mostly from graft donor cells, taken 360 days after TCRalphabeta/CD19-depleted stem cell transplant. The clonotype originates from a male patient younger than 18 who had a stem cell transplant for acute myeloid leukemia, so the T cells may come from the graft donor. The chain links TRBV12-3 or TRBV12-4 to TRBJ2-7, with 8 nucleotides matching TRBD2. CDR3 coding DNA: TGTGCCAGCAGTTTAGGGGGCCTAGTTCGGCTAGCGGGTTACGAGCAGTACTTC. This encodes CASSLGGLVRLAGYEQYF.